These 25 T cell receptor beta chains came from one sample sequenced in a study of T cells in Graves' hyperthyroidism and ophthalmopathy. RNA transcripts served as the template for amplifying TCR beta CDR3 regions. The TCR CDR3 first-round RT-PCR relied on the HTBI primer set. TCRdb redid the calling of the multiplex PCR reads with MiXCR, one entry per CDR3 protein. The sample has approximately 370,000 distinct CDR3 sequences, under 15% seen once. Sequencing was performed on blood. Every receptor here comes from a woman in her 30s with Graves' hyperthyroidism.

The table lists this clonotype with many counts. The rearrangement joins TRBV28 to TRBJ2-7; possibly TRBD2 for D (6 bases). From germline, CDR1 is MDHEN and CDR2 SYDVKM. This CDR3 comprises 18 residues. The V gene lost 3 bases and the J gene lost 2 bases, with 23 bases spanning the gap. CDR3 nucleotide sequence: TGTGCCAGCAGTTTCCTCCGTCCGACTAGAATTAGCGCCTACGAGCAGTACTTC. Protein product: CASSFLRPTRISAYEQYF.

This clonotype occurred many times. The chain employs TRBV29-1 and TRBJ2-7; D is perhaps TRBD1 or TRBD2 (7 bases each). Trimming cost V 2 bases and J 3 bases, with 17 bases left between them. The germline CDR1 and CDR2 sequences are SQVTM and ANQGSEA. The length of the CDR3 is 15 residues. CDR3 amino acids: CSVERGAGGDYEQYF. The CDR3 region has the DNA TGCAGCGTTGAACGGGGGGCAGGGGGAGACTACGAGCAGTACTTC.

Ten or more counts support this clonotype. The chain recombines TRBV3-1 with TRBJ2-2; D is undetermined. V shed 0 bases and J shed 6 bases, with 2 bases lying between them. Germline values: CDR1 LGHDT, CDR2 YNNKEL (reference sequence). CDR3 length equals 12 residues. Here the CDR3 DNA reads TGTGCCAGCAGCCAAGACTCCGGGGAGCTGTTTTTT. Translating gives CASSQDSGELFF.

This clonotype was recorded many times. The V gene is TRBV20-1, the J gene TRBJ1-4, with D uncertain. CDR1 is DFQATT and CDR2 is SNEGSKA in the germline V gene (reference sequence). Trimming took off 5 bases at V and 6 bases at J, with 19 bases between the two ends. The CDR3 spans 15 residues. CDR3 protein: CSARSLWQADEKLFF. The CDR3 bases are TGCAGTGCTCGAAGTCTGTGGCAGGCCGATGAAAAACTGTTTTTT.

This chain links TRBV28 with TRBJ2-5, with a weak D call TRBD1 (6 bases). CDR1 is MDHEN and CDR2 is SYDVKM in the germline V gene. This CDR3 spans 15 amino acids. The ends were cut back, 3 bases at V and 5 bases at J, with 16 bases in the middle. CDR3 bases: TGTGCCAGCAGTTTCGACAGGAAGAAGATGGAGACCCAGTACTTC. It encodes CASSFDRKKMETQYF.

The chain is built from TRBV20-1 and TRBJ2-4; 9 bases agree with TRBD2. Germline loops: CDR1 DFQATT, CDR2 SNEGSKA (reference sequence). V dropped 3 bases and J dropped 4; count of bases not matched to a gene: 10. This CDR3 comprises 16 residues. As DNA, the CDR3 is TGCAGTGCTAGCCGACTGACTAGCGGTACAAAAAACATTCAGTACTTC. Translation gives CSASRLTSGTKNIQYF.

This clonotype was seen ten or more times. V and J are TRBV27 and TRBJ2-1; 9 positions match TRBD2. Germline values: CDR1 MNHEY, CDR2 SMNVEV (reference sequence). The length of the CDR3 is 15 residues. Trimming at V came to 5 bases and at J to 5 bases, leaving 7 bases not matched to a gene. The CDR3 nucleotides read TGTGCCAGCAGTCTTATTAGCGGGAGAGACAATGAGCAGTTCTTC. This codes for CASSLISGRDNEQFF.

In this sample, this clonotype turned up a few times. V usage is TRBV5-1 and J usage is TRBJ1-4; unclear D gene. Germline assignment: CDR1 SGHRS and CDR2 YFSETQ. Trimming pared 0 bases from V and 7 bases from J, leaving 10 bases between. The CDR3 is 14 residues long. The CDR3 here is CASSLGKGGEKLFF. CDR3 nucleotides: TGCGCCAGCAGCTTGGGCAAGGGAGGTGAAAAACTGTTTTTT.

The rearrangement joins TRBV29-1 to TRBJ1-1; no definite D call. In germline, CDR1 is SQVTM, CDR2 ANQGSEA. The length of the CDR3 is 13 residues. The germline V and J ends were trimmed by 5 bases and 4 bases, with 14 bases remaining between them. CDR3 bases: TGCAGCGTTCGGGCCGCCATGAGCACTGAAGCTTTCTTT. Protein: CSVRAAMSTEAFF.

In this sample, this clonotype turned up many times. The chain is built from TRBV28 and TRBJ2-5, with TRBD2 matching over 14 bases. The junction had 8 bases not matched to a gene; V was cut back by 4 bases and J by 4 bases. CDR1 and CDR2 (germline): MDHEN, SYDVKM. This CDR3 spans 17 amino acids. CDR3 amino acids: CASSSARGLAGGETQYF. DNA for the CDR3: TGTGCCAGCAGTTCCGCCCGAGGACTAGCGGGAGGAGAGACCCAGTACTTC.

This clonotype was detected a few times. V and J are TRBV30 and TRBJ2-2; D uncertain. V was clipped by 3 bases and J by 4 bases, with 6 bases between them. Germline V gene lookup returns CDR1 GTSNPN and CDR2 SVGIG (reference sequence). The CDR3 contains 12 residues. CDR3 region: CAWRSGTGELFF. CDR3 DNA sequence: TGTGCCTGGAGAAGTGGCACCGGGGAGCTGTTTTTT. The variable domain in full, completed from reference TRBV30 and TRBJ2-2, reads SQTIHQWPATLVQPVGSPLSLECTVEGTSNPNLYWYRQAAGRGLQLLFYSVGIGQISSEVPQNLSASRPQDRQFILSSKKLLLSDSGFYLCAWRSGTGELFFGEGSRLTVL.

This clonotype was seen ten or more times. The chain is built from TRBV27 and TRBJ2-7; 7 bases line up with TRBD1. Germline V gives CDR1 MNHEY, CDR2 SMNVEV (reference sequence). After removal of 5 bases from V and 0 bases from J, the junction contained 10 bases not matched to a gene. The CDR3 has 16 residues. The CDR3 loop is CASSPIGQVISYEQYF. Written as DNA, the CDR3 is TGTGCCAGCAGTCCTATCGGACAGGTAATCTCCTACGAGCAGTACTTC.

The chain combines TRBV4-1 with TRBJ1-4, with TRBD1 as a possible D gene (5 bases). Between the trimmed V and J ends, which lost 1 base and 0 bases, there was a span of 12 bases. Germline V CDR1 and CDR2: MGHRA, YSYEKL. CDR3 size: 17 residues. CDR3 coding DNA: TGCGCCAGCAGCCAAGGGAGCAGACAGCCAACTAATGAAAAACTGTTTTTT. This gives the protein CASSQGSRQPTNEKLFF.

This chain joins TRBV12-3 or TRBV12-4 and TRBJ2-1; D may match TRBD1 or TRBD2 (6 bases each). The germline V and J ends were trimmed by 5 bases and 7 bases, with 18 bases remaining between them. The CDR3 is 15 residues long. The CDR3 DNA follows: TGTGCCAGCAGTCTAAACTCGGGGGCCGAGAATGAGCAGTTCTTC. The encoded protein is CASSLNSGAENEQFF.

This clonotype was picked up many times. This sequence joins TRBV6-1 and TRBJ2-7, with 8 bases aligning to TRBD1. The CDR3 extends over 14 amino acids. CDR1 is MNHNS and CDR2 is SASEGT in the germline V gene. The J segment lost 2 bases and the V segment lost 5 bases, leaving 5 bases of the junction unmatched. The CDR3, as DNA: TGTGCCAGCAGTTTGACAGGGGAGACCTACGAGCAGTACTTC. It encodes CASSLTGETYEQYF.

This clonotype has just a few counts. This chain uses TRBV7-2 with TRBJ1-5; the match to TRBD1 covers 8 bases. The CDR3 covers 16 residues. Germline CDR1 is SGHTA and CDR2 is FQGNSA. With V trimmed by 5 bases and J by 1 base, 7 bases remained unmatched. In DNA, the CDR3 is TGTGCCAGCAGCCCCCGACAGGGGAAGAGCAATCAGCCCCAGCATTTT. Translated, it gives CASSPRQGKSNQPQHF.

Here the CDR3 DNA reads TGCAGTGCAAAGCCGGGAGGGGGGAGTCAGCCCCAGCATTTT. Translated: CSAKPGGGSQPQHF. The chain has TRBV20-1 and TRBJ1-5; D is possibly TRBD1 (6 bases). Germline V lookup: CDR1 DFQATT, CDR2 SNEGSKA (reference sequence). Deletions cut 6 bases from V and 6 bases from J, with 18 bases between. The CDR3 length is 14 residues.

This clonotype was recorded at least ten times. CDR3 in DNA: TGTGCCAGCAGCCAAGGTACTAGCGGCCCCTACGAGCAGTACTTC. Translation: CASSQGTSGPYEQYF. This chain links TRBV3-1 with TRBJ2-7; 8 bases are shared with TRBD2. The CDR3 extends over 15 amino acids. J was trimmed by 2 bases and V by 1 base; bases with no gene match: 4. The germline V gene has CDR1 LGHDT and CDR2 YNNKEL (reference sequence).

In this sample, this clonotype turned up many times. The gene calls are TRBV2 and TRBJ1-5, with D hard to call. The CDR3 loop spans 12 amino acids. Germline CDR1 reads SNHLY; CDR2 reads FYNNEI. Trimming removed 6 bases at V and 5 bases at J, with 8 bases between. This chain's CDR3 is CASSSTYQPQHF. Here the CDR3 DNA reads TGTGCCAGCAGCAGTACCTATCAGCCCCAGCATTTT.

Worth noting for this clonotype: Relative to the germline gene, one junction end is altered; a read error may explain this. This chain uses TRBV28 with TRBJ1-6; no clear D gene. Germline CDR1 and CDR2: MDHEN and SYDVKM. This CDR3 has 14 amino acids. CDR3 bases: TGTGCCAGCACGGAGAGCTCCTATAATTCACCCCTCCGCTTT. This translates into CASTESSYNSPLRF.

This clonotype was observed a handful of times. This chain joins TRBV28 and TRBJ2-7; D is tentatively TRBD1 or TRBD2 (6 bases each). Germline V gene sequence: CDR1 MDHEN, CDR2 SYDVKM. There are 13 residues in the CDR3. V was trimmed by 6 bases and J by 6 bases, leaving 15 bases between them. The CDR3 DNA reads as TGTGCCAGCAGAGGGGAATGGGGGGCCGAGCAGTACTTC. Translating gives CASRGEWGAEQYF.

This clonotype was seen more than once but under ten times. The J gene is TRBJ1-1, the V gene TRBV20-1; 9 nucleotides line up with TRBD1. In germline, CDR1 is DFQATT, CDR2 SNEGSKA (reference sequence). The CDR3 is 14 residues long. The V gene end was trimmed by 0 bases and the J gene end by 5 bases; junction bases not matched to a gene: 4. CDR3 residues: CSAREGTGRTEAFF. DNA for the CDR3: TGCAGTGCTAGAGAGGGGACAGGGCGAACTGAAGCTTTCTTT.

The chain links TRBV25-1 to TRBJ2-1; TRBD1 matches at 10 bases. Germline CDR1 is MGHDK and CDR2 is SYGVNS. V was pared by 3 bases and J by 8 bases, with 7 bases of the junction left unmatched. The CDR3 length is 15 residues. CDR3 in amino acids: CASSDLGQGIHEQFF. In DNA form, the CDR3 reads TGTGCCAGCAGTGACCTGGGACAGGGGATCCATGAGCAGTTCTTC.

Many counts were recorded for this clonotype. The chain recombines TRBV28 with TRBJ1-3; D is ambiguous. This CDR3 has 12 residues. The germline CDR1 and CDR2 sequences are MDHEN and SYDVKM. V lost 6 bases, J lost 2 bases, and 5 bases lay in between. The CDR3 DNA sequence: TGTGCCAGCAGCACACCTGGAAACACCATATATTTT. Translated, it gives CASSTPGNTIYF.

V is TRBV28 and J is TRBJ1-1; D possibly corresponds to TRBD1 (6 bases). The CDR3 totals 14 residues. Germline lookup yields CDR1 MDHEN and CDR2 SYDVKM. Trimming cost V 5 bases and J 3 bases, with 13 bases left between them. The CDR3: CASSPYRAYTEAFF. CDR3 sequence (DNA): TGTGCCAGCAGTCCTTACAGGGCCTACACTGAAGCTTTCTTT.